The rows below give T cell receptor beta chains drawn from one sample of a study of cytomegalovirus exposure and HLA in healthy donors. This table comes from immunoSEQ multiplex PCR, and its TCRdb copy is limited to in-frame clones, with some not included. Across over 40,000 clones, the top ten clones capture around 6.2% of the sample. The sample taken for sequencing was PBMCs. Every receptor here comes from a young man in good health and CMV-seronegative. CDR3s include the opening cysteine and the closing phenylalanine or tryptophan. A D gene is named only where the DNA matches it firmly.

TRBJ2-2,TRBV19,-,CASSRGVAGELFF,TGTGCCAGTAGCCGAGGCGTGGCCGGGGAGCTGTTTTTT
TRBJ2-7,TRBV4-2,TRBD1,CASSQARTGAYEQYF,TGTGCCAGCAGCCAAGCTAGGACAGGGGCCTACGAGCAGTACTTC
TRBJ2-7,TRBV5-1,TRBD2,CASSFSSGRYEQYF,TGCGCCAGCAGCTTTTCTAGCGGGAGATACGAGCAGTACTTC
TRBJ2-2,TRBV12-5,-,CASGLVVGSANTGELFF,TGTGCTAGTGGTTTGGTAGTGGGCTCCGCGAACACCGGGGAGCTGTTTTTT
TRBJ1-2,TRBV4-1,-,CASSQARSAGAHTF,TGCGCCAGCAGCCAAGCCCGATCCGCAGGGGCCCACACCTTC
TRBJ2-1,TRBV18,TRBD2,CASHPPGLASNEQFF,TGTGCCAGTCATCCCCCCGGACTAGCGTCCAATGAGCAGTTCTTC
TRBJ2-3,TRBV30,TRBD2,CAWSEGAGVADTQYF,TGTGCCTGGAGCGAGGGAGCGGGAGTAGCAGATACGCAGTATTTT
TRBJ2-7,TRBV5-4,-,CASSLYAYEQYF,TGTGCCAGCAGCTTATATGCCTACGAGCAGTACTTC
TRBJ2-3,TRBV5-1,TRBD2,CASSITSGLDTQYF,TGCGCCAGCAGCATAACTAGCGGGTTAGATACGCAGTATTTT
TRBJ2-7,TRBV27,TRBD1,CASSLGTGSTYEQYF,TGTGCCAGCAGTTTGGGGACAGGGAGTACCTACGAGCAGTACTTC
TRBJ1-5,TRBV15,-,CATSRDLPGRSNQPQHF,TGTGCCACCAGCAGAGATCTCCCGGGGAGAAGCAATCAGCCCCAGCATTTT
TRBJ2-7,TRBV4-3,-,CASSRATTYSYEQYF,TGCGCCAGCAGCCGCGCGACAACATACTCCTACGAGCAGTACTTC
TRBJ2-7,TRBV9,TRBD1,CASSITGANAYEQYF,TGTGCCAGCAGCATTACAGGGGCCAACGCCTACGAGCAGTACTTC
TRBJ2-2,TRBV29-1,TRBD2,CSVVGTSGRITGELFF,TGCAGCGTTGTGGGAACTAGCGGGAGGATCACCGGGGAGCTGTTTTTT
TRBJ2-7,TRBV19,TRBD2,CASATSGGTYEQYF,TGTGCCAGTGCGACTAGCGGGGGAACCTACGAGCAGTACTTC
TRBJ2-4,TRBV11-2,TRBD2,CASSHAGVQYF,TGTGCCAGCAGCCATGCGGGGGTTCAGTACTTC
TRBJ2-2,TRBV19,TRBD2,CASSTGTSATGELFF,TGTGCCAGTAGTACCGGGACTAGCGCCACCGGGGAGCTGTTTTTT
TRBJ1-2,TRBV4-1,-,CASSQEGRDYGYTF,TGCGCCAGCAGCCAAGAAGGCAGGGACTATGGCTACACCTTC
TRBJ2-7,TRBV4-1,TRBD1,CASSQPGTALAYEQYF,TGCGCCAGCAGCCAACCGGGGACAGCTCTCGCCTACGAGCAGTACTTC
TRBJ1-1,TRBV5-1,-,CASSPFQGSLSNTEAFF,TGCGCCAGCAGCCCATTTCAGGGGTCCTTATCGAACACTGAAGCTTTCTTT
TRBJ1-5,TRBV6-6,TRBD1,CASTLDRGVGQPQHF,TGTGCCAGCACCTTAGACAGGGGCGTTGGGCAGCCCCAGCATTTT
TRBJ2-3,TRBV5-1,-,CASSLSTRGGDKQYF,TGCGCCAGCAGCTTGTCGACTAGAGGGGGGGATAAGCAGTATTTT
TRBJ1-1,TRBV4-3,-,CASSQEREDAEAFF,TGCGCCAGCAGCCAAGAGCGGGAAGACGCTGAAGCTTTCTTT
TRBJ2-7,TRBV10-1,-,CASSESGVFEQYF,TGCGCCAGCAGTGAATCGGGGGTTTTTGAGCAGTACTTC
TRBJ2-3,TRBV6-4,-,CASSGGIGATQYF,TGTGCCAGCAGTGGCGGGATTGGGGCAACCCAGTATTTT
TRBJ2-6,TRBV12-5,TRBD2,CASGFSGLAGFLSGANVLTF,TGTGCTAGTGGTTTTTCGGGACTAGCGGGCTTCCTCTCTGGGGCCAACGTCCTGACTTTC
TRBJ1-6,TRBV6-5,-,CASSRTVYNSPLHF,TGTGCCAGCAGCCGAACAGTCTATAATTCACCCCTCCACTTT
TRBJ2-1,TRBV15,-,CATSRGGPSYNEQFF,TGTGCCACCAGCAGGGGGGGGCCCTCCTACAATGAGCAGTTCTTC
TRBJ2-3,TRBV9,-,CASTPSGTPGGGTDTQYF,TGTGCCAGCACCCCCTCGGGAACGCCGGGGGGCGGCACAGATACGCAGTATTTT
TRBJ2-1,TRBV15,TRBD2,CATSRVYSGGEQFF,TGTGCCACCAGCAGAGTCTACTCGGGAGGTGAGCAGTTCTTC
TRBJ2-7,TRBV27,-,CASSPLRTVYEQYF,TGTGCCAGCAGTCCCTTACGGACAGTCTACGAGCAGTACTTC
TRBJ2-7,TRBV5-1,-,CASRWAPGKNAYEQYF,TGCGCCAGCAGATGGGCCCCGGGAAAGAACGCCTACGAGCAGTACTTC
TRBJ2-7,TRBV19,-,CASSPSRDYEQYF,TGTGCCAGTAGCCCGTCCAGGGACTACGAGCAGTACTTC